This T cell receptor beta chain was retrieved from a study of graft-versus-host responses after intestinal transplantation. Whole-study context: Transplantation in recipients was multivisceral, liver-intestinal, or isolated intestinal. Study conclusions and caveats: GvH clones were identified in recipient marrow, with some first appearing in ileum or blood.

Sequencing was performed with immunoSEQ multiplex PCR; in TCRdb, only in-frame clones are kept and a portion is missing. The sample contains around 100,000 clones, roughly 91% of which appear only once. On this clone: The antigen remains undetermined.

Sample: unstimulated CD4+ T cells sorted from spleen or lymph node cells, taken before transplant. This sequence originates from a human donor who was the organ donor for an intestinal transplant.

The CDR3 coding sequence is TGCGCCAGCAGCGGGGGGACAGGGGCCCCTGGAAACACCATATATTTT. Amino acid sequence: CASSGGTGAPGNTIYF. The J gene is TRBJ1-3, the V gene TRBV5-1; 10 bases fit TRBD1. The CDR3 is 16 amino acids. Germline CDR1 SGHRS, CDR2 YFSETQ. After removal of 4 bases from V and 2 bases from J, the junction contained 6 bases not matched to a gene.